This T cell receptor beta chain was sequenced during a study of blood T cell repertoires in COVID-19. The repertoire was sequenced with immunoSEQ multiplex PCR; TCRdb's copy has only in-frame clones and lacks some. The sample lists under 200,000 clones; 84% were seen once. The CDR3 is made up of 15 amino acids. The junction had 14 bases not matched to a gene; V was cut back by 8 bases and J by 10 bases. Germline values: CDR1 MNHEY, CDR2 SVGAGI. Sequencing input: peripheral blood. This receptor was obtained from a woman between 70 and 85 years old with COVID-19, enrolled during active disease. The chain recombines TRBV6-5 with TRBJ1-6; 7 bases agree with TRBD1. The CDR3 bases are TGTGCCAGCGGATATGGACAGGAGGGACCATCACCCCTCCACTTT. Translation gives CASGYGQEGPSPLHF.